The rows below give T cell receptor beta chains drawn from one sample of a study of spatial heterogeneity in lung cancer. One entry per CDR3 protein, called by TCRdb with MiXCR from the 5' RACE reads. This sample has fewer than 5,500 distinct CDR3 sequences, with 8.9% found just once. The source was lung tumor tissue, collected at surgery. These receptors were obtained from a female donor with early-stage non-small cell lung cancer. The CDR3 runs from the conserved cysteine through the conserved F or W. A D gene is named only where the DNA matches it firmly. Only some rows state a clone size, as once, few, many or a class for expanded clones.

j_call,d_call,v_call,clone_size,cdr3_nt,cdr3_aa
TRBJ2-3,TRBD1,TRBV2,medium-sized,TGTGCCAGCAGGGACAGGGTAGTTATAGATACGCAGTATTTT,CASRDRVVIDTQYF
TRBJ2-3,.,TRBV5-5,many,TGTGCCAGCAGCTTGCAGGGATCCACAGATACGCAGTATTTT,CASSLQGSTDTQYF
TRBJ2-3,TRBD2,TRBV11-1,many,TGTGCCAGCAGCCCGCGTGCCAGCGGGGTGGCTTACGACACAGATACGCAGTATTTT,CASSPRASGVAYDTDTQYF
TRBJ1-1,.,TRBV2,.,TGTGCCAGCCACAAGGATTTGAACACTGAAGCTTTCTTT,CASHKDLNTEAFF
TRBJ2-2,.,TRBV24-1,medium-sized,TGTGCCAGCGGCGGCACCGGGGAGCTGTTTTTT,CASGGTGELFF
TRBJ2-5,.,TRBV7-2,medium-sized,TGTGCCAGCAGCTTATTCCTAGGAGGGACCCAAGAGACCCAGTACTTC,CASSLFLGGTQETQYF
TRBJ1-3,.,TRBV28,.,TGTGCCAGCAGTTTATGGGCCTCTGGAAACACCATATATTTT,CASSLWASGNTIYF
TRBJ2-1,.,TRBV30,medium-sized,TGTGCCCAAGGACAGCTCAATGAGCAGTTCTTC,CAQGQLNEQFF
TRBJ2-3,TRBD2,TRBV7-2,many,TGTGCCAGCAGTCGGGGGGGCCGCGTTGGCACAGATACGCAGTATTTT,CASSRGGRVGTDTQYF
TRBJ2-7,TRBD1,TRBV28,medium-sized,TGTGCCAGCAGTTTATGGGGGACAGGGACCTACGAGCAGTACTTC,CASSLWGTGTYEQYF
TRBJ2-7,.,TRBV27,many,TGTGCCAGCAGTAAGATCAGGGACGAGCAGTACTTC,CASSKIRDEQYF
TRBJ2-1,.,TRBV19,many,TGTGCCAGTAGTCCTAGGAGGGGCGCGAACAATGAGCAGTTCTTC,CASSPRRGANNEQFF
TRBJ2-1,TRBD2,TRBV10-2,medium-sized,TGCGCCAGCCGGGGGGGAATATCCTACAATGAGCAGTTCTTC,CASRGGISYNEQFF
TRBJ1-1,.,TRBV28,medium-sized,TGTGCCAGCAGTTTCCCAGGGACGAACACTGAAGCTTTCTTT,CASSFPGTNTEAFF
TRBJ2-5,TRBD2,TRBV28,medium-sized,TGTGCCAGCAAAACTAGCGGGGGGGCCGTAGAGACCCAGTACTTC,CASKTSGGAVETQYF
TRBJ2-3,.,TRBV5-4,few,TGTGCCAGCAGCTTGGGGGGGCCCCCGGATACGCAGTATTTT,CASSLGGPPDTQYF
TRBJ2-1,TRBD1,TRBV11-2,many,TGTGCCATCGTGGGGACAGGTAACAATGAGCAGTTCTTC,CAIVGTGNNEQFF
TRBJ2-3,TRBD2,TRBV4-2,medium-sized,TGTGCCAGCAGCCAAACTAGCGTAAGCACAGATACGCAGTATTTT,CASSQTSVSTDTQYF
TRBJ2-1,.,TRBV2,.,TGTGCCAGCAGTGACCAATACAATGAGCAGTTCTTC,CASSDQYNEQFF
TRBJ1-2,TRBD1,TRBV29-1,.,TGCAGCGTTGATGCAGGGGGCTATGGCTACACCTTC,CSVDAGGYGYTF
TRBJ2-7,TRBD2,TRBV6-2/TRBV6-3,once,TGTGCCAGCAGTTACAGACCCGGACAGGTTCGACTAGCGGGTTTAAACGAGCAGTACTTC,CASSYRPGQVRLAGLNEQYF
TRBJ1-1,.,TRBV7-9,many,TGTGCCAGCAGCTTAGAGGGGGTTGAAGCTTTCTTT,CASSLEGVEAFF
TRBJ1-2,.,TRBV28,few,TGTGCCAGCAGTCGTAGGGACGCAAATGGCTACACCTTC,CASSRRDANGYTF
TRBJ2-5,TRBD2,TRBV5-6,many,TGTGCCAGCAGCCAGGCTGCCGGGGGGAGGCAAGAGACCCAGTACTTC,CASSQAAGGRQETQYF
TRBJ2-1,.,TRBV28,.,TGTGCCAGCAGTTTGATCGGACGCACGCCCGCCTACAATGAGCAGTTCTTC,CASSLIGRTPAYNEQFF
TRBJ2-5,TRBD2,TRBV24-1,medium-sized,TGTGCCACCAGTGATTTTGGGAGACTAGCGGGGGGGCCTGAGACCCAGTACTTC,CATSDFGRLAGGPETQYF
TRBJ1-1,.,TRBV11-2,.,TGTGCCAGCACACCCACTATGAACACTGAAGCTTTCTTT,CASTPTMNTEAFF
TRBJ2-5,.,TRBV18,many,TGTGCCAGCTCACCACCGAGCCAAGAGACCCAGTACTTC,CASSPPSQETQYF
TRBJ2-5,.,TRBV7-9,medium-sized,TGTGCCAGCAGCTTAGGGCCTTCGAACCAAGAGACCCAGTACTTC,CASSLGPSNQETQYF
TRBJ2-1,TRBD2,TRBV7-8,medium-sized,TGTGCCAGCAGCAAACTAGCGGGAGTTGAGCAGTTCTTC,CASSKLAGVEQFF
TRBJ2-5,TRBD1,TRBV27,many,TGTGCCAGCAGTTTTGGGACAGGGCAAGAGACCCAGTACTTC,CASSFGTGQETQYF
TRBJ2-2,TRBD1,TRBV6-5,many,TGTGCCAGCACCGGACAGGGGAACACCGGGGAGCTGTTTTTT,CASTGQGNTGELFF
TRBJ2-1,.,TRBV4-1,medium-sized,TGCGCCAGCAGCCAAGATACGACAGGCGCCTACAATGAGCAGTTCTTC,CASSQDTTGAYNEQFF
TRBJ2-7,TRBD1,TRBV18,.,TGTGCCAGCTCACCAATGGTACAGGGGGCCTACGAGCAGTACTTC,CASSPMVQGAYEQYF
TRBJ2-7,.,TRBV7-2,.,TGTGCCAGCAGCTTAGCGTCGGGGTCTGGAGAGCAGTACTTC,CASSLASGSGEQYF
TRBJ1-2,.,TRBV7-9,medium-sized,TGTGCCAGCAGCTTGGATAGCTATGGCTACACCTTC,CASSLDSYGYTF
TRBJ1-2,TRBD1,TRBV13,medium-sized,TGTGCCACCGGACAGGGATTTAACTATGGCTACACCTTC,CATGQGFNYGYTF
TRBJ1-1,TRBD1,TRBV7-2,medium-sized,TGTGCCAGCAGCTTCGGCAGGGGGTCTACTGAAGCTTTCTTT,CASSFGRGSTEAFF
TRBJ2-5,TRBD2,TRBV7-3,medium-sized,TGTGCCAGCAGCTTAGGGCTGGGACTAGCCTCTGCAGAGACCCAGTACTTC,CASSLGLGLASAETQYF
TRBJ2-4,.,TRBV20-1,many,TGCAGTGCTAGGTTCGGACGATGGGAAAACATTCAGTACTTC,CSARFGRWENIQYF
TRBJ1-2,.,TRBV19,medium-sized,TGTGCCAGTAGTACCCCGGGCCTCCCGACGGGGGGCTACACCTTC,CASSTPGLPTGGYTF
TRBJ2-1,.,TRBV20-1,medium-sized,TGCAGTGCCCTGAAGTCAGGGGTGGATGAGCAGTTCTTC,CSALKSGVDEQFF
TRBJ1-4,.,TRBV11-1,.,TGTGCCAGCAGCTTAGGTCCGAATGAAAAACTGTTTTTT,CASSLGPNEKLFF
TRBJ2-7,.,TRBV7-2,many,TGTGCCAGCAGCGCCCTCTCCGCCTACGAGCAGTACTTC,CASSALSAYEQYF
TRBJ1-5,.,TRBV5-6,medium-sized,TGTGCCAGCAGCTTGGCCGGTGGGGGGACCAATCAGCCCCAGCATTTT,CASSLAGGGTNQPQHF
TRBJ1-5,TRBD1,TRBV6-2/TRBV6-3,many,TGTGCCAGCAGTCTGACAGGGGGCGGGAATCAGCCCCAGCATTTT,CASSLTGGGNQPQHF
TRBJ2-7,.,TRBV27,few,TGTGCCAGCAGTTTAGGGTCAGGAGCCCCTTACGAGCAGTACTTC,CASSLGSGAPYEQYF